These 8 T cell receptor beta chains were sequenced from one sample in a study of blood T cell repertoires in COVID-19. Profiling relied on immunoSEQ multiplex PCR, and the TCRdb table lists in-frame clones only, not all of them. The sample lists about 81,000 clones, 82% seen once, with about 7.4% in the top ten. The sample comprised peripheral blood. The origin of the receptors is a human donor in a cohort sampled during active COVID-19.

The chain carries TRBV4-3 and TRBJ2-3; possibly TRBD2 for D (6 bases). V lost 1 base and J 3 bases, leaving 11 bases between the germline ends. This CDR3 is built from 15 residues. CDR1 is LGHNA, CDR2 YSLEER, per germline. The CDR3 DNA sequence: TGCGCCAGCAGCCAAGGGGGCGGGGTAACAGATACGCAGTATTTT. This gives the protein CASSQGGGVTDTQYF.

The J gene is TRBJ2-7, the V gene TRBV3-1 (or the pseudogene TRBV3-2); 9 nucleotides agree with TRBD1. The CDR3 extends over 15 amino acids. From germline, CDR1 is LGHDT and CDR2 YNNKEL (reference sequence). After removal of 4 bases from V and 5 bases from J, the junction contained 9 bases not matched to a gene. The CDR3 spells CASSPRGQGRDEQYF. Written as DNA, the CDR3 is TGTGCCAGCAGCCCGCGAGGACAGGGGAGAGACGAGCAGTACTTC.

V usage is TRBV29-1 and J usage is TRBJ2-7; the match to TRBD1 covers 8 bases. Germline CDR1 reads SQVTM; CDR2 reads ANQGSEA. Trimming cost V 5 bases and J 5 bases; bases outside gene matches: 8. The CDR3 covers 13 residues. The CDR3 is CSVTTTGGNEQYF. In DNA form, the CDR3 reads TGCAGCGTTACTACCACAGGGGGGAACGAGCAGTACTTC.

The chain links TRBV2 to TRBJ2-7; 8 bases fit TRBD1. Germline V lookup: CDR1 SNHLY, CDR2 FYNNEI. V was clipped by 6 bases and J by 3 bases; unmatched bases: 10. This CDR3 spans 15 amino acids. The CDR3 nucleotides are TGTGCCAGCAGACACTCGACAGGGGACCTCTACGAGCAGTACTTC. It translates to CASRHSTGDLYEQYF.

The DNA for the CDR3 is TGCAGCGTTGAAGATCATCGGACAGGGGGATCTGGAAACACCATATATTTT. Encoded protein: CSVEDHRTGGSGNTIYF. The rearrangement uses TRBV29-1 and TRBJ1-3; TRBD1 aligns across 10 bases. The CDR3 length is 17 residues. The V gene end was trimmed by 0 bases and the J gene end by 1 base; junction bases not matched to a gene: 6. CDR1 SQVTM and CDR2 ANQGSEA come from the germline V gene.

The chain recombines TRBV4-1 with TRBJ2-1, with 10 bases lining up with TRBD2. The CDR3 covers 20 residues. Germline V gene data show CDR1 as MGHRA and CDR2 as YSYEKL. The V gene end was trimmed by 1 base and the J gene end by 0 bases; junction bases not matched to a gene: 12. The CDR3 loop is CASSQVLAGALSSSYNEQFF. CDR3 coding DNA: TGCGCCAGCAGCCAAGTCCTAGCGGGGGCCCTTTCTAGCTCCTACAATGAGCAGTTCTTC.

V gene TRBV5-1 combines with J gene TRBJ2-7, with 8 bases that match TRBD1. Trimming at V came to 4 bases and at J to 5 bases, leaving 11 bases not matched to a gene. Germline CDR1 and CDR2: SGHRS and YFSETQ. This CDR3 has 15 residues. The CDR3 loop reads CASSITGTGPNEQYF. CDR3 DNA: TGCGCCAGCAGCATAACCGGGACAGGCCCTAACGAGCAGTACTTC. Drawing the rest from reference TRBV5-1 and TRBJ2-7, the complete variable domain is KAGVTQTPRYLIKTRGQQVTLSCSPISGHRSVSWYQQTPGQGLQFLFEYFSETQRNKGNFPGRFSGRQFSNSRSEMNVSTLELGDSALYLCASSITGTGPNEQYFGPGTRLTVT.

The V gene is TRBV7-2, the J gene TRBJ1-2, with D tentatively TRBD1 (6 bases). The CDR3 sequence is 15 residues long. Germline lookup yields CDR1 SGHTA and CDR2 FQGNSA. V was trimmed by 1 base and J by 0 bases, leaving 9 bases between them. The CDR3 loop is CASSLEGVTNYGYTF. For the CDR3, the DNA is TGTGCCAGCAGCTTAGAGGGGGTGACTAACTATGGCTACACCTTC.